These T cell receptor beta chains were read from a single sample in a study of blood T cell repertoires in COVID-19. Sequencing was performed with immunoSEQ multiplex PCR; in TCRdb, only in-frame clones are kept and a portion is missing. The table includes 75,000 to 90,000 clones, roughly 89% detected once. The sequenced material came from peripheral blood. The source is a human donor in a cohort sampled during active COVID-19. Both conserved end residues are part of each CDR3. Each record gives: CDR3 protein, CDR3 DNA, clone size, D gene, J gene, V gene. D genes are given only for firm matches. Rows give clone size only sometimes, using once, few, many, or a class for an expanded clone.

CDR3 protein: CASSPRSGGAGETQYF; CDR3 DNA: TGTGCCAGCAGCCCTCGTAGCGGGGGGGCCGGGGAGACCCAGTACTTC; clone size: NA; D gene: TRBD2; J gene: TRBJ2-5; V gene: TRBV7-9
CDR3 protein: CASSQWTSGAGELFF; CDR3 DNA: TGTGCCAGCAGCCAATGGACTAGCGGGGCCGGGGAGCTGTTTTTT; clone size: NA; D gene: TRBD2; J gene: TRBJ2-2; V gene: TRBV7-9
CDR3 protein: CASSHDGTGGGGNQPQHF; CDR3 DNA: TGTGCCAGCAGCCACGATGGGACAGGGGGCGGGGGCAATCAGCCCCAGCATTTT; clone size: NA; D gene: TRBD1; J gene: TRBJ1-5; V gene: TRBV6-2/TRBV6-3
CDR3 protein: CSASIALRGAFF; CDR3 DNA: TGCAGTGCTAGTATCGCGCTCCGGGGAGCTTTCTTT; clone size: NA; D gene: NA; J gene: TRBJ1-1; V gene: TRBV20-1
CDR3 protein: CASSPQGLNTEAFF; CDR3 DNA: TGTGCCAGCTCACCACAGGGGTTGAACACTGAAGCTTTCTTT; clone size: NA; D gene: NA; J gene: TRBJ1-1; V gene: TRBV18
CDR3 protein: CASSLGLADTQYF; CDR3 DNA: TGTGCCAGCAGCTTAGGACTAGCGGATACGCAGTATTTT; clone size: once; D gene: TRBD2; J gene: TRBJ2-3; V gene: TRBV7-6
CDR3 protein: CASSVDRNTEAFF; CDR3 DNA: TGTGCCAGCAGCGTGGACAGGAACACTGAAGCTTTCTTT; clone size: NA; D gene: NA; J gene: TRBJ1-1; V gene: TRBV5-4
CDR3 protein: CSVGQERTGELFF; CDR3 DNA: TGCAGCGTGGGACAGGAGCGGACCGGGGAGCTGTTTTTT; clone size: NA; D gene: TRBD1; J gene: TRBJ2-2; V gene: TRBV29-1
CDR3 protein: CASSLEGHRTDTQYF; CDR3 DNA: TGTGCCAGCAGCTTAGAGGGACATCGAACAGATACGCAGTATTTT; clone size: NA; D gene: NA; J gene: TRBJ2-3; V gene: TRBV7-9
CDR3 protein: CASSKTSGHQETQYF; CDR3 DNA: TGTGCCAGCAGCAAGACTAGCGGACACCAAGAGACCCAGTACTTC; clone size: NA; D gene: TRBD2; J gene: TRBJ2-5; V gene: TRBV14
CDR3 protein: CASSRPDRSSYNEQFF; CDR3 DNA: TGTGCCAGCAGCCGCCCGGACAGGTCCTCCTACAATGAGCAGTTCTTC; clone size: NA; D gene: TRBD1; J gene: TRBJ2-1; V gene: TRBV3-1/TRBV3-2
CDR3 protein: CASSLMTGNGRNTQYF; CDR3 DNA: TGTGCCAGCAGCTTAATGACAGGGAACGGTCGAAATACGCAGTATTTT; clone size: NA; D gene: TRBD1; J gene: TRBJ2-3; V gene: TRBV7-9
CDR3 protein: CASSPRTGKVRPNTGELFF; CDR3 DNA: TGTGCCAGCAGCCCTAGGACAGGGAAAGTGCGACCGAACACCGGGGAGCTGTTTTTT; clone size: NA; D gene: TRBD1; J gene: TRBJ2-2; V gene: TRBV7-8
CDR3 protein: CASSPPGTEASGNTIYF; CDR3 DNA: TGTGCCAGCTCACCACCCGGGACAGAGGCTTCTGGAAACACCATATATTTT; clone size: NA; D gene: TRBD1; J gene: TRBJ1-3; V gene: TRBV18
CDR3 protein: CASGLQVGPYEQYF; CDR3 DNA: TGTGCCAGCGGGTTGCAGGTAGGCCCCTACGAGCAGTACTTC; clone size: NA; D gene: NA; J gene: TRBJ2-7; V gene: TRBV11-2
CDR3 protein: CASSLGTPSNSYNEQFF; CDR3 DNA: TGTGCCAGCAGCTTGGGGACACCTAGCAACTCCTACAATGAGCAGTTCTTC; clone size: NA; D gene: NA; J gene: TRBJ2-1; V gene: TRBV7-6
CDR3 protein: CAISEGQASWGYTF; CDR3 DNA: TGTGCCATCAGTGAGGGACAGGCCTCGTGGGGCTACACCTTC; clone size: NA; D gene: TRBD1; J gene: TRBJ1-2; V gene: TRBV10-3
CDR3 protein: CASSSRAGSYNEQFF; CDR3 DNA: TGTGCCAGCAGCTCCCGGGCAGGGTCCTACAATGAGCAGTTCTTC; clone size: NA; D gene: NA; J gene: TRBJ2-1; V gene: TRBV11-2
CDR3 protein: CASSLRRDRGGSPLHF; CDR3 DNA: TGTGCCAGCAGCTTACGTCGGGACAGGGGGGGATCACCCCTCCACTTT; clone size: NA; D gene: TRBD1; J gene: TRBJ1-6; V gene: TRBV7-8
CDR3 protein: CASRNPRVLAGGRLYNEQFF; CDR3 DNA: TGTGCCAGCCGGAACCCCCGGGTACTAGCGGGGGGTCGGCTCTACAATGAGCAGTTCTTC; clone size: NA; D gene: TRBD2; J gene: TRBJ2-1; V gene: TRBV2
CDR3 protein: CATSDSTSGGGGTQYF; CDR3 DNA: TGTGCCACCAGTGATTCGACTAGCGGGGGCGGTGGGACGCAGTATTTT; clone size: NA; D gene: TRBD2; J gene: TRBJ2-3; V gene: TRBV24-1
CDR3 protein: CASSLGSGGPNYGYTF; CDR3 DNA: TGCGCCAGCAGCTTAGGGTCAGGGGGGCCCAACTATGGCTACACCTTC; clone size: NA; D gene: TRBD1; J gene: TRBJ1-2; V gene: TRBV5-1
CDR3 protein: CAISESTPRQGTFF; CDR3 DNA: TGTGCCATCAGTGAGTCGACCCCTAGACAGGGGACTTTCTTT; clone size: NA; D gene: TRBD1; J gene: TRBJ1-1; V gene: TRBV10-3
CDR3 protein: CSVLGLPYNEQFF; CDR3 DNA: TGCAGCGTCCTGGGGCTGCCCTACAATGAGCAGTTCTTC; clone size: NA; D gene: NA; J gene: TRBJ2-1; V gene: TRBV29-1
CDR3 protein: CASSPPSGGLQETQYF; CDR3 DNA: TGTGCCAGCAGCCCCCCTAGCGGGGGTCTTCAAGAGACCCAGTACTTC; clone size: NA; D gene: TRBD2; J gene: TRBJ2-5; V gene: TRBV11-1
CDR3 protein: CATSPGQGYEAFF; CDR3 DNA: TGCGCCACATCTCCGGGACAGGGATATGAAGCTTTCTTT; clone size: NA; D gene: TRBD1; J gene: TRBJ1-1; V gene: TRBV10-1
CDR3 protein: CASSPGRQETQYF; CDR3 DNA: TGTGCCAGCTCACCAGGCCGCCAAGAGACCCAGTACTTC; clone size: NA; D gene: NA; J gene: TRBJ2-5; V gene: TRBV18
CDR3 protein: CASSYNRLAKNIQYF; CDR3 DNA: TGTGCCAGCAGTTACAACAGGCTAGCCAAAAACATTCAGTACTTC; clone size: NA; D gene: NA; J gene: TRBJ2-4; V gene: TRBV6-2/TRBV6-3
CDR3 protein: CASSLAGGAREQYF; CDR3 DNA: TGTGCCAGCAGCTTGGCGGGGGGGGCACGGGAGCAGTACTTC; clone size: NA; D gene: TRBD2; J gene: TRBJ2-7; V gene: TRBV5-5
CDR3 protein: CASSLDQGGLAPQYF; CDR3 DNA: TGTGCCAGCAGCTTAGATCAAGGAGGTCTCGCCCCGCAGTATTTT; clone size: NA; D gene: NA; J gene: TRBJ2-3; V gene: TRBV11-2
CDR3 protein: CASSPGQAIGDEQFF; CDR3 DNA: TGTGCCAGCAGCCCGGGACAGGCGATCGGGGATGAGCAGTTCTTC; clone size: once; D gene: TRBD1; J gene: TRBJ2-1; V gene: TRBV25-1
CDR3 protein: CASSTTTGTGTLYTQYF; CDR3 DNA: TGTGCCAGCAGCACAACGACCGGGACAGGGACCTTGTATACGCAGTATTTT; clone size: once; D gene: TRBD1; J gene: TRBJ2-3; V gene: TRBV5-6
CDR3 protein: CASRPGGGGPTNTGELFF; CDR3 DNA: TGTGCCAGCAGACCGGGGGGCGGGGGGCCGACGAACACCGGGGAGCTGTTTTTT; clone size: NA; D gene: TRBD2; J gene: TRBJ2-2; V gene: TRBV7-2
CDR3 protein: CASSQEGPWVRSNQPQHF; CDR3 DNA: TGTGCCAGCAGCCAAGAGGGGCCGTGGGTTCGAAGCAATCAGCCCCAGCATTTT; clone size: NA; D gene: NA; J gene: TRBJ1-5; V gene: TRBV3-1/TRBV3-2
CDR3 protein: CASSLVLGAFHNEQFF; CDR3 DNA: TGTGCCAGCAGCTTAGTTCTTGGGGCATTTCACAATGAGCAGTTCTTC; clone size: NA; D gene: NA; J gene: TRBJ2-1; V gene: TRBV13
CDR3 protein: CASTLGGAGGNTIYF; CDR3 DNA: TGTGCCAGCACCCTGGGGGGGGCAGGTGGAAACACCATATATTTT; clone size: NA; D gene: NA; J gene: TRBJ1-3; V gene: TRBV7-2
CDR3 protein: CASSWRNLGQRSNYGYTF; CDR3 DNA: TGTGCCAGCAGTTGGAGGAATCTTGGACAGCGTTCTAACTATGGCTACACCTTC; clone size: NA; D gene: NA; J gene: TRBJ1-2; V gene: TRBV6-2/TRBV6-3
CDR3 protein: CASSQGWSGNTIYF; CDR3 DNA: TGTGCCAGCAGTCAGGGGTGGAGTGGAAACACCATATATTTT; clone size: NA; D gene: NA; J gene: TRBJ1-3; V gene: TRBV2
CDR3 protein: CASSLGGQSYGYTF; CDR3 DNA: TGTGCCAGCAGTCTCGGGGGACAGTCCTATGGCTACACCTTC; clone size: NA; D gene: TRBD1; J gene: TRBJ1-2; V gene: TRBV6-5
CDR3 protein: CASSLGPEGNQPQHF; CDR3 DNA: TGTGCCAGCAGCTTAGGTCCGGAGGGCAATCAGCCCCAGCATTTT; clone size: NA; D gene: NA; J gene: TRBJ1-5; V gene: TRBV11-2
CDR3 protein: CASRQGILYEQYF; CDR3 DNA: TGTGCCAGCAGACAGGGTATTCTCTACGAGCAGTACTTC; clone size: NA; D gene: NA; J gene: TRBJ2-7; V gene: TRBV6-5
CDR3 protein: CASGRTGVGNEQFF; CDR3 DNA: TGTGCCAGCGGCAGGACAGGGGTCGGCAATGAGCAGTTCTTC; clone size: NA; D gene: TRBD1; J gene: TRBJ2-1; V gene: TRBV2
CDR3 protein: CASTETGSSYEQYF; CDR3 DNA: TGTGCCAGCACGGAGACAGGGAGCTCCTACGAGCAGTACTTC; clone size: NA; D gene: TRBD1; J gene: TRBJ2-7; V gene: TRBV3-1/TRBV3-2
CDR3 protein: CASRPRQGATDTQYF; CDR3 DNA: TGTGCCAGCAGACCAAGACAGGGGGCAACAGATACGCAGTATTTT; clone size: NA; D gene: TRBD1; J gene: TRBJ2-3; V gene: TRBV7-9
CDR3 protein: CASSPRELRGSEQFF; CDR3 DNA: TGTGCCAGCAGCCCACGGGAACTACGGGGGAGTGAGCAGTTCTTC; clone size: NA; D gene: NA; J gene: TRBJ2-1; V gene: TRBV3-1/TRBV3-2
CDR3 protein: CASSRDREETQYF; CDR3 DNA: TGTGCCAGCAGCCGGGACAGGGAAGAGACCCAGTACTTC; clone size: NA; D gene: TRBD1; J gene: TRBJ2-5; V gene: TRBV7-7
CDR3 protein: CAISVAVSSYEQYF; CDR3 DNA: TGTGCCATCAGTGTTGCAGTCAGCTCCTACGAGCAGTACTTC; clone size: once; D gene: NA; J gene: TRBJ2-7; V gene: TRBV10-3
CDR3 protein: CASSDTRQGRTDTQYF; CDR3 DNA: TGTGCCAGCAGCGATACAAGACAGGGGAGAACAGATACGCAGTATTTT; clone size: once; D gene: TRBD1; J gene: TRBJ2-3; V gene: TRBV5-4
CDR3 protein: CASSLGGQGPSTDTQYF; CDR3 DNA: TGTGCCAGCAGCTTAGGGGGTCAGGGGCCCAGCACAGATACGCAGTATTTT; clone size: NA; D gene: NA; J gene: TRBJ2-3; V gene: TRBV5-4
CDR3 protein: CASSVRGGNTGELFF; CDR3 DNA: TGTGCCAGCAGCGTAAGGGGGGGGAACACCGGGGAGCTGTTTTTT; clone size: NA; D gene: NA; J gene: TRBJ2-2; V gene: TRBV9
CDR3 protein: CASSLGTGSGYTF; CDR3 DNA: TGTGCCAGCAGCTTGGGGACAGGGTCTGGCTACACCTTC; clone size: NA; D gene: TRBD1; J gene: TRBJ1-2; V gene: TRBV11-2
CDR3 protein: CASSLGGASTDTQYF; CDR3 DNA: TGTGCCAGCAGCTTGGGCGGGGCAAGCACAGATACGCAGTATTTT; clone size: NA; D gene: NA; J gene: TRBJ2-3; V gene: TRBV7-3
CDR3 protein: CASSPTGGSYTF; CDR3 DNA: TGTGCCAGCTCACCCACCGGGGGGAGCTACACCTTC; clone size: few; D gene: NA; J gene: TRBJ1-2; V gene: TRBV18
CDR3 protein: CASTRGGNTGELFF; CDR3 DNA: TGTGCCAGCACCCGGGGGGGCAATACCGGGGAGCTGTTTTTT; clone size: NA; D gene: TRBD2; J gene: TRBJ2-2; V gene: TRBV7-3
CDR3 protein: CAWKGAYPYGYTF; CDR3 DNA: TGTGCCTGGAAAGGGGCCTACCCCTATGGCTACACCTTC; clone size: NA; D gene: NA; J gene: TRBJ1-2; V gene: TRBV30
CDR3 protein: CASSAVPAQAEKLFF; CDR3 DNA: TGTGCCAGCAGCGCCGTACCGGCCCAGGCCGAAAAACTGTTTTTT; clone size: NA; D gene: NA; J gene: TRBJ1-4; V gene: TRBV7-9
CDR3 protein: CASSLFGLAIYEQYF; CDR3 DNA: TGTGCCAGCAGCTTGTTTGGACTAGCGATTTACGAGCAGTACTTC; clone size: NA; D gene: TRBD2; J gene: TRBJ2-7; V gene: TRBV5-8